Shown below are 3 T cell receptor beta chains from a single sample sequenced in a study of T cell repertoires in cytomegalovirus infection (dated by TCRdb to between 2019 and 2020). The listed sequencing device is Illumina HiSeq 1500. TCRdb reprocessing: public reads trimmed at Q25 with fastp, clones called with MiXCR, in-frame beta chains kept. Under each unique CDR3 protein, matching rows form one entry showing the most common genes and DNA. The sample includes approximately 770,000 distinct CDR3 sequences, with roughly 29% observed a single time. Roughly 14% of the sample is taken by the ten largest. No antigen is known for these receptors. The treatment or condition label for this specimen denotes: in vitro stimulation with specific CMV peptide epitopes to enrich CMV-specific T cells. The material was cultured CD8+ T cells from PBMCs, obtained from culture after CMV antigen stimulation. The receptors stem from a human donor in good health (CMV status not recorded). Some clones in this sample may be carry-over from other donors' samples.

This clonotype turned up a few times. The CDR3, as DNA: TGTGCCAGCAGTTCCCTTCGGGACGAGTCCCAAGAGACCCAGTACTTC. Translating gives CASSSLRDESQETQYF. The J gene is TRBJ2-5, the V gene TRBV28; D may correspond to TRBD1 or TRBD2 (5 bases each). V shed 4 bases and J shed 1 base, with 16 bases lying between them. The CDR3 consists of 16 residues. Germline lookup yields CDR1 MDHEN and CDR2 SYDVKM.

This clonotype was found a few times. The J gene is TRBJ2-6, the V gene TRBV12-3 or TRBV12-4; unclear D gene. Trimming left V 6 bases short and J 4 bases short, with 13 bases between. CDR3 size: 15 residues. CDR3 nucleotide sequence: TGTGCCAGCAGCGAAAGTGGGGTAGGGGCCAACGTCCTGACTTTC. This translates into CASSESGVGANVLTF.

This clonotype has ten or more counts. The chain uses TRBV7-8 and TRBJ2-5; D ambiguous. This CDR3 region has 15 residues. Germline V gives CDR1 SGHVS, CDR2 FQNEAQ. Trimming cost V 5 bases and J 4 bases, with 17 bases left between them. The CDR3 region is CASSPEVRMGETQYF. CDR3 nucleotide sequence: TGTGCCAGCAGCCCCGAGGTGCGGATGGGAGAGACCCAGTACTTC.